This T cell receptor (delta chain) was identified in a study of gamma-delta T cells after stem cell transplantation. TCRdb redid the clone calls on the RT-PCR reads with CATT. The sample contains under 2,500 delta-chain clones, 1% to 1.3% of which appear only once. About this clone itself: Only one base separates this from a far larger clonotype, so it likely reflects a read error.

The sample taken for sequencing was gamma-delta T cells. The sequence was collected from a human donor. It is not recorded whose cells these are; they may come from a transplant donor.

The CDR3 bases are TGTGCCTGTGACGCCTTGAGTACTGGGGGATACAACGATAAACTCATCTTT. Amino acids: CACDALSTGGYNDKLIF. V usage is TRDV2 and J usage is TRDJ1; 12 bases line up with TRDD3. The V and J ends lost 3 bases and 4 bases, in that order; junction bases with no gene match: 11. The CDR3 is made up of 17 amino acids. Germline lookup yields CDR1 GEAIGNYY and CDR2 EKD.